The 10 T cell receptor beta chains below were found in one sample sequenced in a study of blood T cells in healthy people across ages. The second PCR ran about 6 to 12 cycles with a sample-barcoded 5' primer and J-beta primers. One entry per CDR3 protein, called by TCRdb with MiXCR from the 5' RACE reads. Of hundreds of thousands of distinct CDR3 sequences in the sample, 32% were seen once. Material: blood. All receptors derive from a woman of 80 years or more in good health.

This clonotype has at least ten counts. This chain connects TRBV20-1 to TRBJ2-1; possible D gene TRBD2, 6 bases. The length of the CDR3 is 16 residues. The V end lost 0 bases, the J end lost 1 base, and 13 bases lay between the germline ends. Per germline, CDR1 DFQATT and CDR2 SNEGSKA (reference sequence). In DNA, the CDR3 is TGCAGTGCTAGAGACCGGGACTTCGTATCCTACAATGAGCAGTTCTTC. It specifies CSARDRDFVSYNEQFF.

This clonotype was observed many times. The chain carries TRBV2 and TRBJ2-7; D possibly matches TRBD1 or TRBD2 (5 bases each). This CDR3 has 13 residues. Trimming cost V 6 bases and J 3 bases, with 12 bases left between them. Germline values: CDR1 SNHLY, CDR2 FYNNEI. The CDR3 nucleotides read TGTGCCAGCAGCGACGGGGCGCGCTACGAGCAGTACTTC. Residues: CASSDGARYEQYF.

About this clonotype: This may stem from a read error, because a much larger clone lies one nucleotide away. V gene TRBV9 combines with J gene TRBJ2-5; 8 bases fit TRBD2. Germline CDR1 reads SGDLS; CDR2 reads YYNGEE. The CDR3 contains 15 residues. CDR3 DNA: TGTGCCAGCAGCGCCGGGGGGGGTCAATCCTACGAGCAGAACTTC. Translating it yields CASSAGGGQSYEQNF.

The chain combines TRBV19 with TRBJ2-5; the D is unclear. This CDR3 contains 15 residues. The V and J ends lost 2 bases and 1 base respectively, with 11 bases between them. Germline V gives CDR1 LNHDA, CDR2 SQIVND (reference sequence). CDR3 nucleotides: TGTGCCAGTAGTATATCTTTCCAGGCCCAAGAGACCCAGTACTTC. Translation gives CASSISFQAQETQYF.

At least ten counts were recorded for this clonotype. The rearrangement links TRBV7-2 to TRBJ2-7; the D call may be TRBD1 or TRBD2 (6 bases each). Trimming stripped 2 bases from V and 7 bases from J, with 24 bases between. From germline, CDR1 is SGHTA and CDR2 FQGNSA. This CDR3 comprises 17 residues. The CDR3 nucleotides read TGTGCCAGCAGCTTAAGGGGGGAGCTAGCGAGGGATGGGGAGCAGTACTTC. Its translation is CASSLRGELARDGEQYF. Based on the CDR3 plus reference TRBV7-2 and TRBJ2-7, the full variable domain is GAGVSQSPSNKVTEKGKDVELRCDPISGHTALYWYRQSLGQGLEFLIYFQGNSAPDKSGLPSDRFSAERTGGSVSTLTIQRTQQEDSAVYLCASSLRGELARDGEQYFGPGTRLTVT.

There are a few counts of this clonotype. V and J are TRBV20-1 and TRBJ2-7; weak D call: TRBD1 (5 bases). Trimming removed 0 bases at V and 4 bases at J, with 13 bases between. Germline CDR1 is DFQATT and CDR2 is SNEGSKA (reference sequence). CDR3 size: 14 residues. The CDR3 DNA reads TGCAGTGCTAGAGACGACAGTAGTTTGTACGAGCAGTACTTC. Translated: CSARDDSSLYEQYF.

The chain couples TRBV6-4 to TRBJ1-5; TRBD1 might be the D (6 bases). The CDR3 length is 18 residues. Between the trimmed V and J ends, which lost 8 bases and 5 bases, there was a span of 28 bases. CDR1 MRHNA and CDR2 SNTAGT come from the germline V gene. The CDR3 DNA is TGTGCCAGCGGCAGGCTCAGGGTCCTGGGGGGCTCCGATCAGCCCCAGCATTTT. It codes for CASGRLRVLGGSDQPQHF.

This clonotype was picked up many times. The rearrangement uses TRBV12-3 or TRBV12-4 and TRBJ2-3, with 12 bases identical to TRBD2. This CDR3 has 15 residues. Germline trimming cut 6 bases from V and 6 bases from J; bases unmatched to any gene: 7. Written as DNA, the CDR3 is TGTGCCAGCAGGCCTAGCGGGGGGGCCTTGGATACGCAGTATTTT. This sequence encodes CASRPSGGALDTQYF.

On this clonotype: Given a much more abundant clone one base away, this may be a read error. The chain employs TRBV15 and TRBJ2-7; a weak D match, TRBD2 (5 bases). The CDR3 length is 14 residues. The germline V gene has CDR1 LNHNV and CDR2 YYDKDF (reference sequence). V was cut by 0 bases and J by 12 bases, with 18 bases left in between. The CDR3 is CATSRDRTGRSRYF. CDR3 coding DNA: TGTGCCACCAGCAGAGATAGGACTGGAAGAAGTCGGTACTTC.

This clonotype was detected only a few times. The gene calls are TRBV7-2 and TRBJ2-4; TRBD2 agrees at 11 bases. The better agreement between TRBJ2-5 and the DNA end casts doubt on the J call. Germline CDR1 and CDR2: SGHTA and FQGNSA. The CDR3 is made up of 14 amino acids. Here the CDR3 DNA reads TGTGCCAGCAGCACTAGCGGGAGAAGGGAGACCCAGTACTTC. Translated, it gives CASSTSGRRETQYF.